The sequence of this T cell receptor beta chain was determined in a study of blood T cell repertoires in COVID-19. This table comes from immunoSEQ multiplex PCR, and its TCRdb copy is limited to in-frame clones, with some not included. The table has about 75,000 clones, 60% to 85% seen once. The CDR3 has 15 residues. The V and J ends lost 7 bases and 7 bases, in that order; junction bases with no gene match: 11. Germline CDR1 and CDR2: SGHTA and FQGNSA. The specimen was peripheral blood. The J gene is TRBJ2-2, the V gene TRBV7-2; 8 bases map to TRBD2. This TCR was recovered from a woman aged 80 or over with active or convalescent COVID-19. CDR3 DNA: TGTGCCAGCACCGGACGGGGGGGCGCCGGCGGGGAGCTGTTTTTT. Protein: CASTGRGGAGGELFF.